The 14 T cell receptor beta chains below were found in one sample sequenced in a study of tumor-infiltrating lymphocytes in localized non-small cell lung cancer. Profiling relied on immunoSEQ multiplex PCR, and the TCRdb table lists in-frame clones only, not all of them. The repertoire includes about 15,000 clones, about 75% of them detected once, and 5% to 6% sits in the top ten. Specimen: lung tumor tissue. The source is a human donor with non-small cell lung cancer.

CDR3 amino acids: CASSLESGLAGVSTDTQYF. In DNA, the CDR3 is TGTGCCAGCAGCTTAGAGTCGGGACTAGCGGGAGTATCTACAGATACGCAGTATTTT. The rearrangement links TRBV11-1 to TRBJ2-3, with 14 bases lining up with TRBD2. With V trimmed by 1 base and J by 3 bases, 9 bases remained unmatched. The germline V gene has CDR1 SGHAT and CDR2 FQDESV (reference sequence). There are 19 residues in the CDR3.

V usage is TRBV5-4 and J usage is TRBJ2-3; TRBD2 matches 9 bases. The CDR3 extends over 15 amino acids. Trimming removed 5 bases from V and 2 bases from J; junction bases left unmatched: 6. The germline V gene has CDR1 SGHNT and CDR2 YYREEE (reference sequence). CDR3 loop: CASSQGLANTDTQYF. In DNA, the CDR3 is TGTGCCAGCAGTCAAGGACTAGCGAACACAGATACGCAGTATTTT. Combining the CDR3 with reference TRBV5-4 and TRBJ2-3 gives the whole variable domain ETGVTQSPTHLIKTRGQQVTLRCSSQSGHNTVSWYQQALGQGPQFIFQYYREEENGRGNFPPRFSGLQFPNYSSELNVNALELDDSALYLCASSQGLANTDTQYFGPGTRLTVL.

In its sample, this clone ranks as medium-sized. This sequence joins TRBV5-1 and TRBJ2-7, with 9 nucleotides matching TRBD2. Looked up from germline, CDR1 is SGHRS and CDR2 is YFSETQ. The V segment lost 0 bases and the J segment 1 base; nucleotides outside the gene matches: 2. The CDR3 spans 15 residues. CDR3 residues: CASSLVLAGSYEQYF. CDR3 DNA: TGCGCCAGCAGCTTGGTCCTAGCGGGATCCTACGAGCAGTACTTC.

This clone was seen a handful of times. The chain links TRBV7-9 to TRBJ2-3, with D possibly matching TRBD2 (5 bases). V was cut by 1 base and J by 1 base, with 15 bases left in between. The CDR3 runs to 17 residues. Per germline, CDR1 SEHNR and CDR2 FQNEAQ (reference sequence). The CDR3 reads CASSLGTSRGGTDTQYF. The CDR3 DNA reads TGTGCCAGCAGCTTAGGGACTTCCCGTGGGGGCACAGATACGCAGTATTTT.

The chain employs TRBV9 and TRBJ2-5; D gene uncertain. The CDR3 runs to 14 residues. Per germline, CDR1 SGDLS and CDR2 YYNGEE. The V and J ends lost 4 bases and 5 bases respectively, with 15 bases between them. CDR3 loop: CASSLGIKQETQYF. CDR3 nucleotides: TGTGCCAGCAGCTTAGGGATCAAGCAGGAGACCCAGTACTTC.

The rearrangement links TRBV28 to TRBJ2-1; D gene unclear. The V gene's germline CDR1 is MDHEN and CDR2 SYDVKM. Trimming stripped 6 bases from V and 5 bases from J, with 5 bases between. The length of the CDR3 is 11 residues. CDR3 region: CASRYDNEQFF. The CDR3 DNA reads TGTGCCAGCAGATATGACAATGAGCAGTTCTTC.

This chain uses TRBV7-8 with TRBJ1-4; unclear D gene. The CDR3 has 17 amino acids. V was trimmed by 3 bases and J by 0 bases, leaving 14 bases between them. Germline V gene data show CDR1 as SGHVS and CDR2 as FQNEAQ. The CDR3 region is CASSLARTSATNEKLFF. As DNA, the CDR3 is TGTGCCAGCAGCTTGGCCCGGACGTCTGCAACTAATGAAAAACTGTTTTTT.

The rearrangement links TRBV11-2 to TRBJ2-3; possible D gene TRBD1, 6 bases. The ends were cut back, 5 bases at V and 3 bases at J, with 15 bases in the middle. This CDR3 comprises 15 residues. Germline CDR1 reads SGHAT; CDR2 reads FQNNGV. CDR3 amino acids: CASSRWTAGTDTQYF. The DNA for the CDR3 is TGTGCCAGCAGCCGATGGACAGCCGGGACAGATACGCAGTATTTT.

This clone was seen only a few times. The J gene is TRBJ2-7, the V gene TRBV2; 10 bases are a match to TRBD1. The V segment lost 5 bases and the J segment 7 bases; nucleotides outside the gene matches: 8. CDR3 length equals 14 residues. CDR1 SNHLY and CDR2 FYNNEI come from the germline V gene. Here the CDR3 reads CASSSRDRGVEQYF. CDR3 coding DNA: TGTGCCAGCAGTTCCCGGGACAGGGGCGTAGAGCAGTACTTC.

The V and J genes are TRBV7-2 and TRBJ2-2; 12 bases fit TRBD2. The CDR3 runs to 18 residues. J was trimmed by 6 bases and V by 4 bases; bases with no gene match: 12. CDR1 and CDR2 (germline): SGHTA, FQGNSA. The CDR3: CASSSGSALAGGSGELFF. DNA of the CDR3: TGTGCCAGCAGCTCAGGGAGTGCACTAGCGGGAGGATCCGGGGAGCTGTTTTTT.

The chain recombines TRBV27 with TRBJ2-3; D may be TRBD1 (5 bases). V lost 4 bases and J lost 6, with 14 bases in between. Germline CDR1 is MNHEY and CDR2 is SMNVEV (reference sequence). There are 14 residues in the CDR3. The CDR3 region is CASSWGKSWDTQYF. In DNA form, the CDR3 reads TGTGCCAGCAGTTGGGGCAAGTCCTGGGATACGCAGTATTTT.

The rearrangement links TRBV5-1 to TRBJ2-2; D may be TRBD2 (5 bases). Trimming stripped 0 bases from V and 1 base from J, with 7 bases between. The CDR3 covers 15 residues. Germline values: CDR1 SGHRS, CDR2 YFSETQ. Here the CDR3 DNA reads TGCGCCAGCAGCTTGGGAGGAGGGAACACCGGGGAGCTGTTTTTT. This gives the protein CASSLGGGNTGELFF. The variable domain in full, completed from reference TRBV5-1 and TRBJ2-2, reads KAGVTQTPRYLIKTRGQQVTLSCSPISGHRSVSWYQQTPGQGLQFLFEYFSETQRNKGNFPGRFSGRQFSNSRSEMNVSTLELGDSALYLCASSLGGGNTGELFFGEGSRLTVL.

The rearrangement joins TRBV6-4 to TRBJ1-2, with unresolved D. V shed 2 bases and J shed 7 bases, with 8 bases lying between them. Germline V gives CDR1 MRHNA, CDR2 SNTAGT. The CDR3 sequence is 12 residues long. In nucleotides, the CDR3 is TGTGCCAGCAGTGACAGGATGGGTGGCTACACCTTC. Its protein is CASSDRMGGYTF.

The rearrangement uses TRBV27 and TRBJ1-2, with 11 bases identical to TRBD1. The CDR3 covers 15 residues. In germline, CDR1 is MNHEY, CDR2 SMNVEV (reference sequence). Unmatched junction bases numbered 12, after V lost 6 bases and J lost 9 bases. CDR3 loop: CASSPHGQGAPSYTF. The CDR3 bases are TGTGCCAGCAGCCCCCATGGACAGGGGGCGCCGAGCTACACCTTC.